This is a list of T cell receptor beta chains from one sample in a study of Ad26.COV2.S vaccination and SARS-CoV-2 variants. This table comes from immunoSEQ multiplex PCR, and its TCRdb copy is limited to in-frame clones, with some not included. The data contain under 150,000 clones, about nine tenths of them seen just once; the ten biggest clones take up around 5%. The specimen was peripheral blood, collected after recovery from COVID-19. These TCRs come from a human donor who had recovered from COVID-19. The conserved cysteine and the conserved F or W are not part of the CDR3 here.

V	J	CDR3
TRBV27	TRBJ2-5	ASSKGQGGETQY
TRBV2	TRBJ2-1	ASSHGQDYNEQF
TRBV29-1	TRBJ2-1	SARRDRSYNEQF
TRBV7-9	TRBJ2-3	ASSRTGSTDTQY
TRBV2	TRBJ1-4	ASRQGGNEKLF
TRBV5-6	TRBJ2-1	ASSLGGREQF
TRBV6-4	TRBJ2-5	ASTEDSPFQETQY
TRBV7-2	TRBJ1-4	ASSLLKGQGLGKLF
TRBV3-1/TRBV3-2	TRBJ2-5	ASSHLGAKETQY
TRBV28	TRBJ2-7	ASSSGGPHWREQY
TRBV5-1	TRBJ2-7	ASSLGPGTYEQY
TRBV9	TRBJ2-1	ASSVVDGGAYNEQF
TRBV27	TRBJ2-1	ASSLYGGGNNEQF
TRBV3-1/TRBV3-2	TRBJ1-5	ASSLGTGENQPQH
TRBV12-3/TRBV12-4	TRBJ1-2	ASSWTGQGYT
TRBV4-1	TRBJ1-2	ASSQPTGRDYGYT
TRBV7-8	TRBJ2-5	ASSPPSSGGIQETQY
TRBV7-9	TRBJ1-2	ASSGGQGTYGYT
TRBV7-9	TRBJ2-2	AYLTQNTGELF
TRBV5-1	TRBJ2-2	ASSPSHFGNTGELF
TRBV27	TRBJ2-3	ASSSPGGANTQY
TRBV7-2	TRBJ2-7	ASSLASTYEQY
TRBV6-7	TRBJ1-5	ASSCPGTDKPYQPQH
TRBV19	TRBJ1-5	ASSWQGEGQPQH
TRBV27	TRBJ2-5	ASSSQGSGGQETQY
TRBV25-1	TRBJ1-4	ASRGDRLNEKLF
TRBV5-5	TRBJ2-3	ASSKLAGGADTQY
TRBV5-1	TRBJ2-3	ASSLIGTDTQY
TRBV28	TRBJ1-2	ASTPGQGAHGYT
TRBV4-3	TRBJ2-2	ASSQAGTGANTGELF
TRBV12-3/TRBV12-4	TRBJ2-3	ASTFPPSPAY
TRBV20-1	TRBJ1-4	SASGRVEYVEKLF
TRBV21-1	TRBJ1-2	ASTLRGGDGYT
TRBV19	TRBJ2-4	ASTPSLAKNIQY
TRBV5-4	TRBJ1-4	ASSIQGDHEKLF
TRBV28	TRBJ1-5	ASSSRQVPQPQH
TRBV6-1	TRBJ2-7	ASSEAQSQVLPYEQY
TRBV11-3	TRBJ2-5	ASRTGRGTQY
TRBV20-1	TRBJ1-3	SAFEGNTIY
TRBV6-2/TRBV6-3	TRBJ2-3	ASSPRSTQY
TRBV6-1	TRBJ1-2	ASSEALGTQKSGYT
TRBV15	TRBJ2-1	ATTSEF
TRBV6-2/TRBV6-3	TRBJ2-7	ASSYSSLGLAGSSYEQY
TRBV5-6	TRBJ2-1	ASSWDRGSNEQF
TRBV6-2/TRBV6-3	TRBJ2-1	ASSQSLLAGISYNEQF
TRBV6-5	TRBJ1-1	ASSYQGSTEAF
TRBV30	TRBJ2-2	AWIRLAGIGGELF
TRBV7-9	TRBJ2-4	ASSSPPGGFAKNIQY
TRBV5-1	TRBJ1-1	ASSSGTANTEAF
TRBV28	TRBJ1-2	ASSLYGTASREGYT
TRBV15	TRBJ1-2	ATSRGLNRIPYGYT
TRBV30	TRBJ1-1	AWSVLATEAF
TRBV5-5	TRBJ1-1	ASSLYEFLEAF
TRBV4-3	TRBJ1-4	ASSQVFSGGWNEKLF